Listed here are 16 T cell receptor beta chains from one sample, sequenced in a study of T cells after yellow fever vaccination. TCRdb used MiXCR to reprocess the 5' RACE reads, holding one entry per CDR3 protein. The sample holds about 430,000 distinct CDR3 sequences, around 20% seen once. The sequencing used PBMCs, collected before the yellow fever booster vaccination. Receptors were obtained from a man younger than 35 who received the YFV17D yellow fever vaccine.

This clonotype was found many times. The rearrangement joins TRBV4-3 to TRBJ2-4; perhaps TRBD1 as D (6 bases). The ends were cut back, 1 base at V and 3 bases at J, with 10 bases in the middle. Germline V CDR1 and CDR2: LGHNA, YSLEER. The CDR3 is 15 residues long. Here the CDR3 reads CASSQGVGGKNIQYF. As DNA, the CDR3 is TGCGCCAGCAGCCAAGGGGTAGGGGGCAAAAACATTCAGTACTTC.

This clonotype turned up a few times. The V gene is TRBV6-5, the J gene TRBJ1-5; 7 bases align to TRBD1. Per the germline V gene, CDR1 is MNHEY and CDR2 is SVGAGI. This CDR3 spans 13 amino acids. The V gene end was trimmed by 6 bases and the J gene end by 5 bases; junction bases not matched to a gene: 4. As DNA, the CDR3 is TGTGCCAGCAGGCAGGGGGAGTATCAGCCCCAGCATTTT. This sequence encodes CASRQGEYQPQHF.

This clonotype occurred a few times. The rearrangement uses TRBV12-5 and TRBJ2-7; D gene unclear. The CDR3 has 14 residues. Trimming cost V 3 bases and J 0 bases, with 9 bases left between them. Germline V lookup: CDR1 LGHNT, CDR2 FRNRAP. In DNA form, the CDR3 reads TGTGCTAGTGGTTTCGGCGGTAGCTCCTACGAGCAGTACTTC. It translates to CASGFGGSSYEQYF.

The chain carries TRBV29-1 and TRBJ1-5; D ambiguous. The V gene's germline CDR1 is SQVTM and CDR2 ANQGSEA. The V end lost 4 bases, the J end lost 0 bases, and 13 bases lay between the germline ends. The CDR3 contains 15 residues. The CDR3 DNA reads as TGCAGCGTTGCGACGGGTCCCCTTAGCAATCAGCCCCAGCATTTT. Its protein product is CSVATGPLSNQPQHF.

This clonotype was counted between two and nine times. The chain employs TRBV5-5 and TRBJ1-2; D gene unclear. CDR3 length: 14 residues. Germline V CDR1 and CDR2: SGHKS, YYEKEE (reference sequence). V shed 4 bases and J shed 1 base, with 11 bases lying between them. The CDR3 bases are TGTGCCAGCAGCCCACTTCCCAATAACTATGGCTACACCTTC. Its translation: CASSPLPNNYGYTF. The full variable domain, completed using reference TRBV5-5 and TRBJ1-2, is DAGVTQSPTHLIKTRGQQVTLRCSPISGHKSVSWYQQVLGQGPQFIFQYYEKEERGRGNFPDRFSARQFPNYSSELNVNALLLGDSALYLCASSPLPNNYGYTFGSGTRLTVV.

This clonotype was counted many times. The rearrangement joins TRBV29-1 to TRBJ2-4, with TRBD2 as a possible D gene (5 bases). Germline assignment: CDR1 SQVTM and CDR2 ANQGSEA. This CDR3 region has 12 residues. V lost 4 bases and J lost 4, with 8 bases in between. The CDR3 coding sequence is TGCAGCGTTGTCGGGGTGAAAAACATTCAGTACTTC. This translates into CSVVGVKNIQYF.

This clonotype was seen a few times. CDR3 nucleotide sequence: TGTGCCAGCGGTCCCCGGGGGGACACTGAAGCTTTCTTT. Residues: CASGPRGDTEAFF. This chain uses TRBV6-5 with TRBJ1-1; D may be TRBD1 (5 bases). The CDR3 loop spans 13 amino acids. The V and J ends lost 8 bases and 3 bases respectively, with 13 bases between them. Germline V gene sequence: CDR1 MNHEY, CDR2 SVGAGI.

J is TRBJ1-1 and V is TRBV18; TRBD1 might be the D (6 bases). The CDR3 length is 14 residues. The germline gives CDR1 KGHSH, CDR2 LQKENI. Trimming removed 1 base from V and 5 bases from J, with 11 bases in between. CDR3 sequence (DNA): TGTGCCAGCTCACCACGGCAGGGGTATACTGAAGCTTTCTTT. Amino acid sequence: CASSPRQGYTEAFF.

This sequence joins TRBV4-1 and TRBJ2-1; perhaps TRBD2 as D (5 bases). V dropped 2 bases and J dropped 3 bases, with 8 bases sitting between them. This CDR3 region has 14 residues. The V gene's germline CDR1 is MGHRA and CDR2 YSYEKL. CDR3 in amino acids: CASSQSTNYNEQFF. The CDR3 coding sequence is TGCGCCAGCAGCCAATCGACTAACTACAATGAGCAGTTCTTC.

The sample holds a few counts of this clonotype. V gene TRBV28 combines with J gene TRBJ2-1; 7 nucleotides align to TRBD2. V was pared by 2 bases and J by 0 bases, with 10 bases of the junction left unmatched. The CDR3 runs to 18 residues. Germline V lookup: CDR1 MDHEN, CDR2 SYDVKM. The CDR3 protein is CASSLIGGLAASYNEQFF. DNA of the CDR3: TGTGCCAGCAGTTTAATCGGCGGGCTAGCGGCCTCCTACAATGAGCAGTTCTTC.

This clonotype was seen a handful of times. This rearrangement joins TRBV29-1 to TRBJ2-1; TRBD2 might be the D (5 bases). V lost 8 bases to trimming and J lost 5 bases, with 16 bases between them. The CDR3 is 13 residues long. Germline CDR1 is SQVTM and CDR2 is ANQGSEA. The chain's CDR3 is CSTSGPINNEQFF. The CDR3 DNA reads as TGCAGCACCAGCGGACCCATCAACAATGAGCAGTTCTTC.

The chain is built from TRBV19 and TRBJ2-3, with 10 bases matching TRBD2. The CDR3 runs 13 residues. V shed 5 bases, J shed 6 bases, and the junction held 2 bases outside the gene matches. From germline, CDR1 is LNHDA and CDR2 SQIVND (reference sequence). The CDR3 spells CASSRGLADTQYF. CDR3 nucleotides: TGTGCCAGTAGTCGGGGACTAGCGGATACGCAGTATTTT.

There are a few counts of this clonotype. This chain's CDR3 is CASSLPSGAGTGELFF. The CDR3 region has the DNA TGTGCCAGCAGCTTGCCGAGCGGGGCGGGGACCGGGGAGCTGTTTTTT. The chain carries TRBV5-6 and TRBJ2-2; TRBD2 matches at 7 bases. V lost 1 base and J lost 5; bases outside the gene matches: 8. Germline V CDR1 and CDR2: SGHDT, YYEEEE. The CDR3 covers 16 residues.

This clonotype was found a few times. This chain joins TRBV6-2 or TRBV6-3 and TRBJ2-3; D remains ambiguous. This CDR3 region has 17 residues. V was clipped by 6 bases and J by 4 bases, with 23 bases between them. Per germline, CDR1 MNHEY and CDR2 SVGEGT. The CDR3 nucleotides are TGTGCCAGCAGGACTGCTTGGGCTCTCCCCGGCGCAGATACGCAGTATTTT. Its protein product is CASRTAWALPGADTQYF.

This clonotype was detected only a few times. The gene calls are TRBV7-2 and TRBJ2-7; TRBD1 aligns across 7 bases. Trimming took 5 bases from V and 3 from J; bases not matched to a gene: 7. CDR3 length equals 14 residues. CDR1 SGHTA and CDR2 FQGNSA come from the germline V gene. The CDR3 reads CASSPWDSYYEQYF. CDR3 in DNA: TGTGCCAGCAGCCCCTGGGACAGCTACTACGAGCAGTACTTC.

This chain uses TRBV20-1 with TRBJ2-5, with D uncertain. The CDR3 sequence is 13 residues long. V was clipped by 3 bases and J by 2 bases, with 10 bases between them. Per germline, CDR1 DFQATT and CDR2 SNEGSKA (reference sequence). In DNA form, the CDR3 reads TGCAGTGCTAGCCTTCGAGTGCAAGAGACCCAGTACTTC. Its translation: CSASLRVQETQYF.